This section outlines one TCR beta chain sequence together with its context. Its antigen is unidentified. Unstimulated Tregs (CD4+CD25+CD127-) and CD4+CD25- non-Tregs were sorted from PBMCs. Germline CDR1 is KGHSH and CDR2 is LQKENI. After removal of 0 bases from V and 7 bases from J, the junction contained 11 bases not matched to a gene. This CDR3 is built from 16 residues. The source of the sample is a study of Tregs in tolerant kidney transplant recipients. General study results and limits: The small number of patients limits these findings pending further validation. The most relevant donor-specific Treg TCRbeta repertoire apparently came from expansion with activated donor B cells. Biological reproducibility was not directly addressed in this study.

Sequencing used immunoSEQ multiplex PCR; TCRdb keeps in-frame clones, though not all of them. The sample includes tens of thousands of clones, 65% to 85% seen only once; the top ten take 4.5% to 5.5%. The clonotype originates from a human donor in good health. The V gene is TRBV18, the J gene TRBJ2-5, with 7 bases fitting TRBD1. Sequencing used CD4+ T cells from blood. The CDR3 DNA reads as TGTGCCAGCTCACCACCACACACAGGGGCGAGCGGGACCCAGTACTTC. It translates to CASSPPHTGASGTQYF.